This TCR beta chain appears in the sequencing data of a study of cytomegalovirus exposure and HLA in healthy donors. Germline CDR1 and CDR2: MRHNA and SNTAGT. CDR3 length: 18 amino acids. V trimming: 6 bases; J trimming: 5 bases; junction bases outside the gene matches: 20. In the PCR, 60 Vbeta and 13 Jbeta primers were used. Sequencing was performed with immunoSEQ multiplex PCR; in TCRdb, only in-frame clones are kept and a portion is missing. The sample holds some 170,000 clones, roughly 80% seen once. The specimen was PBMCs. The source is a man in his late teens or twenties in good health and CMV-seropositive. The chain combines TRBV6-4 with TRBJ2-5, with TRBD1 matching over 8 bases. The CDR3 region has the DNA TGTGCCAGCAGATCACTCCCTAGGGAGACAGGGGCATTGGAGACCCAGTACTTC. The encoded protein is CASRSLPRETGALETQYF.